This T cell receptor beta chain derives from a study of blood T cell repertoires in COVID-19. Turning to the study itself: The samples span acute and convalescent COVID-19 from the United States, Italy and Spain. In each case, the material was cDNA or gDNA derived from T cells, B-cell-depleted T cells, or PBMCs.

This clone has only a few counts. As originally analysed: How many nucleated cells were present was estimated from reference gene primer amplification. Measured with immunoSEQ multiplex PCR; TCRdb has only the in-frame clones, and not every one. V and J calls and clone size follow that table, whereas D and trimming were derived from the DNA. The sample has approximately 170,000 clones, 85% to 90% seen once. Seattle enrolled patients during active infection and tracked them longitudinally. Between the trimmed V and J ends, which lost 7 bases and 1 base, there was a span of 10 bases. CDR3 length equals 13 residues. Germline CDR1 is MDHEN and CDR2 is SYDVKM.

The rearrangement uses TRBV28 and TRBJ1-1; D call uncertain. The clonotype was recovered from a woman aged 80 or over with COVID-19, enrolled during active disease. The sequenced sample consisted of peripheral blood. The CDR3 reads CASKDSGNTEAFF. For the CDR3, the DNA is TGTGCCAGCAAGGACTCTGGGAACACTGAAGCTTTCTTT.